These T cell receptor beta chains were read from a single sample in a study of cytomegalovirus exposure and HLA in healthy donors. Measured with immunoSEQ multiplex PCR; TCRdb has only the in-frame clones, and not every one. This table holds under 400,000 clones, roughly 86% found once. Sequencing was done on a sample of PBMCs. The receptors shown here come from a man in his thirties or forties in good health and CMV-seronegative. Both conserved end residues are part of each CDR3. The D gene is left open where the match is weak. Where a row states a size, it is once, few, many or the class of an expanded clone; other rows omit it.

v_gene	j_gene	abundance	d_gene	CDR3nt	CDR3aa
TRBV2	TRBJ2-1	.	TRBD2	TGTGCCAGCAGGGCTAGCGGGGGGGCCGTTAATGAGCAGTTCTTC	CASRASGGAVNEQFF
TRBV5-6	TRBJ1-4	.	TRBD1	TGTGCCAGCAGCTTGGCCGTGGGGACAGCTAATGAAAAACTGTTTTTT	CASSLAVGTANEKLFF
TRBV6-1	TRBJ2-2	.	TRBD1	TGTGCCAGCAGAACCGGACAGGGATGGACCGGGGAGCTGTTTTTT	CASRTGQGWTGELFF
TRBV29-1	TRBJ2-7	.	.	TGCAGCGTTGAGCCCGGGGGAGGGGGGCAGTACTTC	CSVEPGGGGQYF
TRBV6-4	TRBJ2-1	few	TRBD2	TGTGCCAGCAGTGACTCACAGACTAGCGGGGGAAGTGATGAGCAGTTCTTC	CASSDSQTSGGSDEQFF
TRBV19	TRBJ2-4	few	TRBD2	TGTGCCAGTAGTATTGTAGCGGGGGGACTCGCAAACATTCAGTACTTC	CASSIVAGGLANIQYF
TRBV25-1	TRBJ2-5	.	TRBD2	TGTGCCAGCAGTGAAAGCGGGGGGGCCCGCCGAGAGACCCAGTACTTC	CASSESGGARRETQYF
TRBV14	TRBJ2-3	few	.	TGTGCCAGCAGCCCACAAACAGGGTTGGCAGATACGCAGTATTTT	CASSPQTGLADTQYF
TRBV27	TRBJ2-2	once	TRBD2	TGTGCCAGCCGTGCGGGGGCGAACACCGGGGAGCTGTTTTTT	CASRAGANTGELFF
TRBV2	TRBJ2-1	.	.	TGTGCCAGCAGTAGACAGGTCGGCTCGCTCAATGAGCAGTTCTTC	CASSRQVGSLNEQFF
TRBV18	TRBJ1-1	.	TRBD1	TGTGCCAGCTCACCAGACAGGGTGTGGACTGAAGCTTTCTTT	CASSPDRVWTEAFF
TRBV7-9	TRBJ1-6	.	TRBD1	TGTGCCAGCAGCCGGGACAGGGGGCGAAGGAGTAATTCACCCCTCCACTTT	CASSRDRGRRSNSPLHF
TRBV10-2	TRBJ2-7	few	.	TGCGCCAGCAGTGAAACAGGGAGAACCTACGAGCAGTACTTC	CASSETGRTYEQYF
TRBV6-6	TRBJ2-7	.	.	TGTGCCAGCAGTCCACACCCCCAATACGAGCAGTACTTC	CASSPHPQYEQYF
TRBV6-1	TRBJ1-2	.	.	TGTGCCAGCAGGGACAGCTATGGCTACACCTTC	CASRDSYGYTF
TRBV6-5	TRBJ1-6	.	TRBD1	TGTGCCAGCAGTTCCACCGGGACAGTGGATAATTCACCCCTCCACTTT	CASSSTGTVDNSPLHF
TRBV7-2	TRBJ1-2	.	.	TGTGCCAGCAGCCAAGGAGCAAATACCTTGAGATTATGGGTTTTC	CASSQGANTLRLWVF
TRBV7-2	TRBJ2-7	.	TRBD1	TGTGCCAGCAGCCCCCGACAGGGACCTTCCTACGAGCAGTACTTC	CASSPRQGPSYEQYF
TRBV4-1	TRBJ1-6	.	.	TGCGCCAGCTCCTCAAGCGGGGGGGAGGGTTGGAATTCACCCCTCCACTTT	CASSSSGGEGWNSPLHF
TRBV5-5	TRBJ2-7	.	.	TGTGCCAGCAGCTTTTTAGACACCTACGAGCAGTACTTC	CASSFLDTYEQYF
TRBV5-6	TRBJ1-2	.	.	TGTGCCAGCAGCACGAAACCCCCCCCGGGTGGCTACACCTTC	CASSTKPPPGGYTF